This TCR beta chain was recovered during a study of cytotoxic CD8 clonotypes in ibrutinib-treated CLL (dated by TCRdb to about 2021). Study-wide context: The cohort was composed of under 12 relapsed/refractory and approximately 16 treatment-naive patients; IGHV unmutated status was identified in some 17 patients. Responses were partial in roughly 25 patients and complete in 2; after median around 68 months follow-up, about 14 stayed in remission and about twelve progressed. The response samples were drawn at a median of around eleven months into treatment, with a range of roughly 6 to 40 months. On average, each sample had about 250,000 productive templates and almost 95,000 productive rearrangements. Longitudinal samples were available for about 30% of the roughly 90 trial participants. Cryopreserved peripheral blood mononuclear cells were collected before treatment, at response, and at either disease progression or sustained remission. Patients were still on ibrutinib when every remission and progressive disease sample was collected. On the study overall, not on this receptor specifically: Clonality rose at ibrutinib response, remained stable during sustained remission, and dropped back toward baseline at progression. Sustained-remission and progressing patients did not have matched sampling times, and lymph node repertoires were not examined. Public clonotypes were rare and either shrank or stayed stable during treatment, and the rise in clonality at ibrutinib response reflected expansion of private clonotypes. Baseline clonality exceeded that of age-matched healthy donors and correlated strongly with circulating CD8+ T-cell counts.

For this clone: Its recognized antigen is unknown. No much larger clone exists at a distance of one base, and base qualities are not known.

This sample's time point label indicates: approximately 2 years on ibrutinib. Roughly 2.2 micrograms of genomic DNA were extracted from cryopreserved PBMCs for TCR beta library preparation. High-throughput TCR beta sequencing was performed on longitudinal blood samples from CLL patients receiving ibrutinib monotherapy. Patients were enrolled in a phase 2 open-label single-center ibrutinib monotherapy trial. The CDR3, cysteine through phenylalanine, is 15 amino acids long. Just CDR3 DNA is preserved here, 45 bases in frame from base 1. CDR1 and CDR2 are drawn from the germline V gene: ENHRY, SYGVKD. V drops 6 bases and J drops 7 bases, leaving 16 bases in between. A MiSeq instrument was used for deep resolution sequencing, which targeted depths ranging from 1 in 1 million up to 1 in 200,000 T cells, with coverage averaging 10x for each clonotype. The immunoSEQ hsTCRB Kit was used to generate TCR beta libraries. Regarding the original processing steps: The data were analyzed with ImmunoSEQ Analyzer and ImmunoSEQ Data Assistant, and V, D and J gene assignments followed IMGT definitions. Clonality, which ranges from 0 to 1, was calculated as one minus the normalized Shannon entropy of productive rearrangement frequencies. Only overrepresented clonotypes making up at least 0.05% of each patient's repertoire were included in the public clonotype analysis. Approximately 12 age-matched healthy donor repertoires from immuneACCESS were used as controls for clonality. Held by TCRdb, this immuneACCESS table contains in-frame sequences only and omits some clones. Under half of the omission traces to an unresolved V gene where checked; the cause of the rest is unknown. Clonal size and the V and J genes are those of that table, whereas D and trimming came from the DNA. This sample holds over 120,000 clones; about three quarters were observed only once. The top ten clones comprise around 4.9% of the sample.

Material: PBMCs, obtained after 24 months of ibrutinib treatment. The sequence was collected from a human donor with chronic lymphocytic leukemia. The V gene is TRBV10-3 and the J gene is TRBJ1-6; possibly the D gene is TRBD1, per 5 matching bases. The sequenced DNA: TGTGCCATCAGCGCCCGAGGGGTCGAGAATTCACCCCTCCACTTT. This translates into CAISARGVENSPLHF.